What follows are 4 T cell receptor beta chains derived from one specimen sequenced in a study of graft-versus-host responses after intestinal transplantation. The researchers put roughly 200,000 CFSE-labeled responder cells into plates with roughly 200,000 irradiated, violet-dye-labeled stimulator cells. TCRdb keeps only in-frame clones here, not all; method: immunoSEQ multiplex PCR. The table shows some 1,900 clones, with 35% to 40% occurring only once. This sample comprised alloreactive CD8+ T cells from a mixed lymphocyte reaction culture, obtained before transplantation. Subset specified: CFSE-low proliferating T cells sorted from roughly six-day pre-transplant mixed lymphocyte reaction (GvH or HvG direction). These receptors were taken from a human patient who was an organ donor for intestinal transplantation.

This clone was detected a few times. The V call is TRBV4-3, the J call TRBJ1-2; D ambiguous. CDR3 length equals 11 residues. Germline CDR1 is LGHNA and CDR2 is YSLEER. Trimming stripped 1 base from V and 4 bases from J, with 1 base between. As DNA, the CDR3 is TGCGCCAGCAGCCAAGGCTATGGCTACACCTTC. It is translated as CASSQGYGYTF.

In this sample, this clone turned up a few times. The CDR3 spells CASSESPSYEQYF. CDR3 DNA sequence: TGTGCCAGCAGTGAATCACCGTCCTACGAGCAGTACTTC. The chain is built from TRBV6-1 and TRBJ2-7; no firm D call. The ends were cut back, 2 bases at V and 1 base at J, with 6 bases in the middle. CDR3 size: 13 residues. Germline V gene lookup returns CDR1 MNHNS and CDR2 SASEGT.

The chain has TRBV19 and TRBJ1-5; D is perhaps TRBD1 (6 bases). The CDR3 is 15 amino acids. Germline CDR1 is LNHDA and CDR2 is SQIVND (reference sequence). The V and J ends lost 5 bases and 0 bases respectively, with 11 bases between them. For the CDR3, the DNA is TGTGCCAGTAGTTGGACAGTTCATAGCAATCAGCCCCAGCATTTT. It encodes CASSWTVHSNQPQHF.

This rearrangement joins TRBV18 to TRBJ2-5; D is undetermined. The germline V gene encodes CDR1 KGHSH and CDR2 LQKENI. With 3 bases removed from V and 5 bases from J, the gap between germline ends came to 13 bases. The CDR3 is 14 amino acids. CDR3 DNA sequence: TGTGCCAGCTCACCTTCCCCGGCTAGGGAGACCCAGTACTTC. It is translated as CASSPSPARETQYF.